The next 20 T cell receptor beta chains were all read from a single sample in a study of neurological immune-mediated disorders. Each CDR3 protein gets one entry after TCRdb re-called the 5' RACE reads with MiXCR. The sample consists of roughly 89,000 distinct CDR3 sequences, 2% to 3% of them appearing once. Material: PBMCs. The receptors derive from a woman aged 30 to 39 with multiple sclerosis.

This clonotype was recorded many times. The chain has TRBV5-1 and TRBJ2-2, with TRBD1 matching over 8 bases. In germline, CDR1 is SGHRS, CDR2 YFSETQ. CDR3 length: 15 amino acids. The V and J ends lost 0 bases and 6 bases, in that order; junction bases with no gene match: 4. The CDR3 coding sequence is TGCGCCAGCAGCTTGGAGGGCAGGGGGCCCGGGGAGCTGTTTTTT. It encodes CASSLEGRGPGELFF.

This clonotype appeared many times. The chain couples TRBV28 to TRBJ2-3; no clear D. This CDR3 is 14 amino acids long. The germline V and J ends were trimmed by 5 bases and 2 bases, with 11 bases remaining between them. Looked up from germline, CDR1 is MDHEN and CDR2 is SYDVKM. The CDR3 spells CASSPATPTDTQYF. CDR3 DNA sequence: TGTGCCAGCAGTCCGGCAACTCCCACAGATACGCAGTATTTT. The variable domain in full, with the rest retrieved from reference TRBV28 and TRBJ2-3, is DVKVTQSSRYLVKRTGEKVFLECVQDMDHENMFWYRQDPGLGLRLIYFSYDVKMKEKGDIPEGYSVSREKKERFSLILESASTNQTSMYLCASSPATPTDTQYFGPGTRLTVL.

The table lists this clonotype with many counts. The chain joins TRBV27 to TRBJ2-1; weak D call: TRBD2 (6 bases). V lost 8 bases to trimming and J lost 4 bases, with 18 bases between them. Germline values: CDR1 MNHEY, CDR2 SMNVEV (reference sequence). The CDR3 length is 15 residues. DNA for the CDR3: TGTGCCAGCCTGGCCGTCAGCGGGTTTTACAATGAGCAGTTCTTC. It specifies CASLAVSGFYNEQFF.

This clonotype was observed at least ten times. The genes are TRBV29-1 and TRBJ2-1, with 7 bases identical to TRBD2. The CDR3 length is 15 residues. The junction had 10 bases not matched to a gene; V was cut back by 2 bases and J by 6 bases. Germline CDR1 and CDR2: SQVTM and ANQGSEA. CDR3 bases: TGCAGCGTTGAAAAAGCTGCTAGCGGAATCAATGAGCAGTTCTTC. This sequence encodes CSVEKAASGINEQFF.

In its sample, this clonotype was seen many times. This chain connects TRBV7-2 to TRBJ1-1, with D hard to call. Trimming removed 3 bases from V and 7 bases from J, with 6 bases in between. Germline loops: CDR1 SGHTA, CDR2 FQGNSA. This CDR3 comprises 11 residues. This CDR3 reads CASSFGSEAFF. In DNA form, the CDR3 reads TGTGCCAGCAGCTTTGGCAGTGAAGCTTTCTTT.

The table lists this clonotype with many counts. This rearrangement joins TRBV5-6 to TRBJ2-1, with D possibly called TRBD1 or TRBD2 (5 bases each). V was pared by 0 bases and J by 4 bases, with 11 bases between. The CDR3 runs to 15 residues. CDR1 SGHDT and CDR2 YYEEEE come from the germline V gene. In nucleotides, the CDR3 is TGTGCCAGCAGCTTGGCCACAGGAGGATACAATGAGCAGTTCTTC. Translating it yields CASSLATGGYNEQFF.

This clonotype was observed at least ten times. The rearrangement links TRBV3-1 to TRBJ1-5, with 7 bases identical to TRBD1. CDR1 LGHDT and CDR2 YNNKEL come from the germline V gene (reference sequence). With 2 bases clipped from V and 7 bases from J, the junction kept 5 bases outside the gene matches. CDR3 length: 14 amino acids. As DNA, the CDR3 is TGTGCCAGCAGCCAATCAAACAGGGGCCAGCCCCAGCATTTT. It encodes CASSQSNRGQPQHF.

This clonotype was counted ten times or more. The CDR3 sequence: CASSMGGELFF. CDR3 bases: TGTGCCAGCAGCATGGGCGGGGAGCTGTTTTTT. The gene calls are TRBV5-6 and TRBJ2-2; D gene unclear. V lost 4 bases and J lost 7, with 5 bases in between. CDR3 length: 11 amino acids. Germline V gives CDR1 SGHDT, CDR2 YYEEEE.

Worth noting for this clonotype: Possible read error: a much larger clone is one base away. The chain couples TRBV7-9 to TRBJ1-1, with D possibly TRBD1 on 6 matching bases. This CDR3 comprises 13 residues. The V end was cut by 10 bases, the J end by 1 base, with 13 bases between. Germline CDR1 SEHNR, CDR2 FQNEAQ (reference sequence). In nucleotides, the CDR3 is TGTGCCAACCACACAGGGAAGAACACTGAAGCTTTCTTT. It specifies CANHTGKNTEAFF.

This clonotype has at least ten counts. The chain employs TRBV5-1 and TRBJ2-7; no clear D. Trimming shortened V by 6 bases and J by 3 bases, and 10 bases separated the two germline ends. The CDR3 extends over 12 amino acids. Germline CDR1 is SGHRS and CDR2 is YFSETQ. The CDR3 sequence: CASNSMGYEQYF. CDR3 in DNA: TGCGCCAGCAATTCGATGGGCTACGAGCAGTACTTC.

This clonotype was recorded at least ten times. The chain uses TRBV29-1 and TRBJ2-7; 9 nucleotides match TRBD2. CDR3 length: 14 amino acids. CDR1 is SQVTM, CDR2 ANQGSEA, per germline. J was trimmed by 5 bases and V by 4 bases; bases with no gene match: 9. CDR3 protein: CSVGAGGGRHEQYF. As DNA, the CDR3 is TGCAGCGTTGGAGCGGGAGGAGGGCGCCACGAGCAGTACTTC.

This clonotype was observed at least ten times. The chain is built from TRBV12-3 or TRBV12-4 and TRBJ1-2; 9 bases align to TRBD1. The CDR3 contains 16 residues. With 7 bases clipped from V and 3 bases from J, the junction kept 12 bases outside the gene matches. In DNA form, the CDR3 reads TGTGCCAGCACCGTTCGCGGACAGGGGAGTTACTATGGCTACACCTTC. It translates to CASTVRGQGSYYGYTF.

This clonotype was seen ten or more times. The gene calls are TRBV29-1 and TRBJ2-1, with 11 nucleotides matching TRBD2. V dropped 4 bases and J dropped 1; count of bases not matched to a gene: 3. This CDR3 comprises 15 residues. The germline gives CDR1 SQVTM, CDR2 ANQGSEA. The CDR3 reads CSVGGLAASYNEQFF. The CDR3 DNA follows: TGCAGCGTTGGGGGACTAGCGGCATCCTACAATGAGCAGTTCTTC.

V gene TRBV4-2 combines with J gene TRBJ1-2; a weak D match, TRBD1 (5 bases). Trimming removed 0 bases from V and 2 bases from J, with 7 bases in between. CDR3 length equals 14 residues. The V gene's germline CDR1 is LGHNA and CDR2 YNFKEQ. The CDR3 protein is CASSQERQNYGYTF. In nucleotides, the CDR3 is TGTGCCAGCAGCCAAGAGCGACAGAACTATGGCTACACCTTC.

This clonotype was observed many times. The chain's CDR3 is CASSWGRGNYEQYF. CDR3 nucleotides: TGTGCCAGCAGTTGGGGCCGGGGCAACTACGAGCAGTACTTC. V and J are TRBV12-3 or TRBV12-4 and TRBJ2-7; D is tentatively TRBD1 or TRBD2 (5 bases each). CDR3 length: 14 amino acids. V was cut by 4 bases and J by 3 bases, with 13 bases left in between.

In this sample, this clonotype turned up many times. The rearrangement links TRBV16 to TRBJ1-4; possible D gene TRBD1, 5 bases. Per the germline V gene, CDR1 is KGHSY and CDR2 is FQNENV. V lost 2 bases, J lost 4 bases, and 14 bases lay in between. This CDR3 has 16 amino acids. CDR3 loop: CASSQQPGQDNEKLFF. CDR3 nucleotides: TGTGCCAGCAGCCAACAGCCAGGACAAGATAATGAAAAACTGTTTTTT.

As concerns this clonotype: Since the CDR3 does not end with the conserved phenylalanine or tryptophan, this likely comes from a read error. The chain has TRBV11-2 and TRBJ2-1; D assignment may be TRBD1 or TRBD2 (5 bases each). Per the germline V gene, CDR1 is SGHAT and CDR2 is FQNNGV. The V end was cut by 2 bases, the J end by 5 bases, with 13 bases between. The CDR3 totals 15 residues. CDR3 protein: CASSLRYRGDNEQFN. In nucleotides, the CDR3 is TGTGCCAGCAGCTTACGCTATCGAGGGGACAATGAGCAGTTCAAC.

In its sample, this clonotype was seen many times. This rearrangement joins TRBV21-1 to TRBJ1-1. TRBV21-1 is annotated as a pseudogene. This CDR3 has 15 residues. This CDR3 is CASSKKGPWGTEAFF. CDR3 nucleotide sequence: TGTGCCAGCAGCAAAAAAGGACCGTGGGGCACTGAAGCTTTCTTT.

This clonotype was detected many times. The chain carries TRBV28 and TRBJ2-7; D is unresolved. The V gene's germline CDR1 is MDHEN and CDR2 SYDVKM. Trimming stripped 4 bases from V and 7 bases from J, with 17 bases between. The CDR3 consists of 14 residues. This CDR3 is CASSSADESVEQYF. Here the CDR3 DNA reads TGTGCCAGCAGTTCGGCGGATGAATCCGTGGAGCAGTACTTC.

This clonotype was recorded at least ten times. The rearrangement uses TRBV4-3 and TRBJ2-7, with unresolved D. With 3 bases removed from V and 0 bases from J, the gap between germline ends came to 9 bases. The CDR3 is 14 amino acids. Per germline, CDR1 LGHNA and CDR2 YSLEER. The CDR3 bases are TGCGCCAGCAGCCAGACTTTGGACTCCTACGAGCAGTACTTC. Its protein is CASSQTLDSYEQYF.